These 21 T cell receptor beta chains came from one sample sequenced in a study of OX40 agonist ivuxolimab in advanced cancers. Produced via immunoSEQ multiplex PCR; TCRdb's table is partial and in-frame only. The sample records roughly 20,000 clones, roughly 78% being singletons. The specimen comprised CD4+ or CD8+ T cells sorted from blood, sampled in a trial of the OX40 agonist ivuxolimab. These receptors were taken from an adult with an advanced solid tumor such as melanoma, head and neck, liver or kidney cancer.

The chain combines TRBV6-5 with TRBJ1-1; D not certain. The germline V gene encodes CDR1 MNHEY and CDR2 SVGAGI. Trimming pared 4 bases from V and 4 bases from J, leaving 7 bases between. The CDR3 is 12 amino acids. The CDR3 bases are TGTGCCAGCAGTTCGCCAGCCACTGAAGCTTTCTTT. This encodes CASSSPATEAFF.

The chain carries TRBV6-6 and TRBJ2-1; no firm D call. V lost 5 bases, J lost 8 bases, and 10 bases lay in between. CDR1 MNHNY and CDR2 SVGAGI come from the germline V gene (reference sequence). CDR3 length: 12 amino acids. The CDR3 region is CASSPPRDEQFF. CDR3 nucleotide sequence: TGTGCCAGCAGTCCCCCCCGGGATGAGCAGTTCTTC.

V gene TRBV7-9 combines with J gene TRBJ2-7; the D is unclear. The length of the CDR3 is 12 residues. Germline-derived CDR1 and CDR2 are SEHNR and FQNEAQ (reference sequence). V lost 6 bases and J lost 3, with 9 bases in between. The CDR3 coding sequence is TGTGCCAGCAGTCCGATGGGCTACGAGCAGTACTTC. It encodes CASSPMGYEQYF.

The rearrangement links TRBV29-1 to TRBJ2-7, with 7 bases aligning to TRBD2. Germline CDR1 is SQVTM and CDR2 is ANQGSEA. This CDR3 region has 12 residues. Germline trimming cut 8 bases from V and 2 bases from J; bases unmatched to any gene: 6. Here the CDR3 reads CSTRGDTYEQYF. Written as DNA, the CDR3 is TGCAGCACCCGGGGGGATACCTACGAGCAGTACTTC.

In this sample, this clone turned up a few times. V is TRBV9 and J is TRBJ2-1, with 9 bases fitting TRBD2. Germline CDR1 is SGDLS and CDR2 is YYNGEE. This CDR3 comprises 16 residues. J lost 6 bases, V lost 4 bases, and 11 bases had no gene match. CDR3 in amino acids: CASSTRTSAVANEQFF. The CDR3 region has the DNA TGTGCCAGCAGCACACGGACTAGCGCTGTCGCCAATGAGCAGTTCTTC.

The genes are TRBV2 and TRBJ1-2; 8 bases map to TRBD1. Trimming removed 8 bases from V and 5 bases from J; junction bases left unmatched: 10. The germline CDR1 and CDR2 sequences are SNHLY and FYNNEI. The CDR3 covers 14 residues. Here the CDR3 reads CASQYGQGRYGYTF. CDR3 coding DNA: TGTGCCAGCCAATACGGACAGGGCAGATATGGCTACACCTTC.

V and J are TRBV7-6 and TRBJ2-1; perhaps TRBD2 as D (6 bases). The CDR3 contains 13 residues. The germline V and J ends were trimmed by 4 bases and 6 bases, with 10 bases remaining between them. Germline V gene sequence: CDR1 SGHVS, CDR2 FNYEAQ. The CDR3 is CASSSLAANEQFF. The CDR3 DNA sequence: TGTGCCAGCAGCTCACTAGCAGCCAATGAGCAGTTCTTC. The variable domain in full, with the rest retrieved from reference TRBV7-6 and TRBJ2-1, is GAGVSQSPRYKVTKRGQDVALRCDPISGHVSLYWYRQALGQGPEFLTYFNYEAQQDKSGLPNDRFSAERPEGSISTLTIQRTEQRDSAMYRCASSSLAANEQFFGPGTRLTVL.

This clone occurred a few times. This rearrangement joins TRBV11-2 to TRBJ2-2; unclear D gene. The CDR3 has 10 amino acids. Per germline, CDR1 SGHAT and CDR2 FQNNGV. V was cut by 5 bases and J by 5 bases, with 0 bases left in between. In nucleotides, the CDR3 is TGTGCCAGCAGCACCGGGGAGCTGTTTTTT. As protein: CASSTGELFF.

The rearrangement uses TRBV9 and TRBJ1-3; possible D gene TRBD1, 5 bases. This CDR3 is 15 amino acids long. V was trimmed by 2 bases and J by 2 bases, leaving 11 bases between them. The germline V gene has CDR1 SGDLS and CDR2 YYNGEE. CDR3 amino acids: CASSVSGMAGNTIYF. As DNA, the CDR3 is TGTGCCAGCAGCGTTTCAGGGATGGCTGGAAACACCATATATTTT.

The chain uses TRBV7-9 and TRBJ1-2, with D perhaps matching TRBD1 (6 bases). Germline loops: CDR1 SEHNR, CDR2 FQNEAQ (reference sequence). V was cut by 5 bases and J by 3 bases, with 13 bases left in between. CDR3 length equals 14 residues. CDR3 DNA: TGTGCCAGCAGCGTGAATACAGGGCACTATGGCTACACCTTC. As protein: CASSVNTGHYGYTF.

The chain is built from TRBV7-9 and TRBJ2-3; possible D gene TRBD2, 5 bases. Germline lookup yields CDR1 SEHNR and CDR2 FQNEAQ (reference sequence). There are 15 residues in the CDR3. Trimming left V 3 bases short and J 2 bases short, with 12 bases between. The CDR3 DNA is TGTGCCAGCAGCTTTAGCGTAGCACCCACAGATACGCAGTATTTT. It encodes CASSFSVAPTDTQYF.

V gene TRBV19 combines with J gene TRBJ2-2, with D unclear. Looked up from germline, CDR1 is LNHDA and CDR2 is SQIVND (reference sequence). Between the trimmed V and J ends, which lost 6 bases and 1 base, there was a span of 6 bases. This CDR3 comprises 13 residues. The CDR3 sequence is CASSPVNTGELFF. The DNA for the CDR3 is TGTGCCAGTAGCCCGGTGAACACCGGGGAGCTGTTTTTT.

This clone came up a few times. In nucleotides, the CDR3 is TGTGCCAGCAGCTTAGGGGGCCTGAACACTGAAGCTTTCTTT. Translating it yields CASSLGGLNTEAFF. The chain has TRBV7-9 and TRBJ1-1, with D maybe TRBD1 (5 bases). The ends were cut back, 1 base at V and 0 bases at J, with 6 bases in the middle. Looked up from germline, CDR1 is SEHNR and CDR2 is FQNEAQ (reference sequence). This CDR3 spans 14 amino acids.

This clone was recorded only once. The chain combines TRBV10-3 with TRBJ1-5; D is perhaps TRBD1 (5 bases). This CDR3 is built from 15 residues. Germline lookup yields CDR1 ENHRY and CDR2 SYGVKD. Trimming shortened V by 0 bases and J by 2 bases, and 8 bases separated the two germline ends. Here the CDR3 reads CAISESMGGNQPQHF. The CDR3 DNA sequence: TGTGCCATCAGTGAGTCGATGGGGGGCAATCAGCCCCAGCATTTT.

The chain joins TRBV19 to TRBJ1-5; 9 bases map to TRBD1. With V trimmed by 3 bases and J by 4 bases, 1 base remained unmatched. The germline CDR1 and CDR2 sequences are LNHDA and SQIVND (reference sequence). The CDR3 extends over 14 amino acids. Written as DNA, the CDR3 is TGTGCCAGTAGTATGGGACAGGGTAATCAGCCCCAGCATTTT. Its translation is CASSMGQGNQPQHF. Variable domain in full (rest from reference TRBV19 and TRBJ1-5): DGGITQSPKYLFRKEGQNVTLSCEQNLNHDAMYWYRQDPGQGLRLIYYSQIVNDFQKGDIAEGYSVSREKKESFPLTVTSAQKNPTAFYLCASSMGQGNQPQHFGDGTRLSIL.

The chain couples TRBV11-3 to TRBJ1-6; 7 bases fit TRBD1. Germline V gene sequence: CDR1 SGHNT, CDR2 YENEEA. This CDR3 spans 13 amino acids. The trim removed 8 bases at V and 13 bases at J, leaving 11 bases unmatched. The CDR3 is CASSQGSGAPLHF. CDR3 DNA sequence: TGTGCCAGCTCACAGGGGTCCGGAGCGCCCCTCCACTTT.

This chain joins TRBV6-5 and TRBJ2-1, with D perhaps matching TRBD2 (7 bases). Germline V gives CDR1 MNHEY, CDR2 SVGAGI. CDR3 size: 12 residues. Trimming took 1 base from V and 10 from J, leaving 8 bases between them. Here the CDR3 DNA reads TGTGCCAGCAGTTACTGGGGGGGCGAGCAGTTCTTC. Residues: CASSYWGGEQFF.

This chain joins TRBV4-2 and TRBJ1-1; D unresolved. The germline V gene encodes CDR1 LGHNA and CDR2 YNFKEQ. The V gene lost 0 bases and the J gene lost 11 bases, with 16 bases spanning the gap. The CDR3 length is 14 residues. CDR3 DNA: TGTGCCAGCAGCCAAGACCGAGAGTTGAGGGTGGCTTTCTTT. Amino acids: CASSQDRELRVAFF.

This clone was found once. The rearrangement joins TRBV9 to TRBJ2-3; no clear D gene. Germline V gene lookup returns CDR1 SGDLS and CDR2 YYNGEE. The CDR3 has 15 residues. V dropped 4 bases and J dropped 6 bases, with 18 bases sitting between them. The CDR3 reads CASSSRLDYWDTQYF. The CDR3 DNA is TGTGCCAGCAGCTCCCGACTGGATTACTGGGATACGCAGTATTTT.

This clone was seen just once. This sequence joins TRBV12-5 and TRBJ2-7, with 7 nucleotides matching TRBD1. The CDR3 is 15 amino acids. V lost 0 bases, J lost 6 bases, and 8 bases stayed unmatched. CDR1 is LGHNT, CDR2 FRNRAP, per germline. The CDR3 is CASGLVQGQHREQYF. CDR3 nucleotide sequence: TGTGCTAGTGGTTTGGTACAGGGGCAGCACCGCGAGCAGTACTTC.

CDR3 nucleotide sequence: TGTGCCAGCAGCGACGGGACAGGTCGACCCCTCCACTTT. Its protein is CASSDGTGRPLHF. V gene TRBV7-6 combines with J gene TRBJ1-6, with 8 bases that match TRBD1. The CDR3 loop spans 13 amino acids. Trimming at V came to 5 bases and at J to 12 bases, leaving 6 bases not matched to a gene. The germline gives CDR1 SGHVS, CDR2 FNYEAQ.